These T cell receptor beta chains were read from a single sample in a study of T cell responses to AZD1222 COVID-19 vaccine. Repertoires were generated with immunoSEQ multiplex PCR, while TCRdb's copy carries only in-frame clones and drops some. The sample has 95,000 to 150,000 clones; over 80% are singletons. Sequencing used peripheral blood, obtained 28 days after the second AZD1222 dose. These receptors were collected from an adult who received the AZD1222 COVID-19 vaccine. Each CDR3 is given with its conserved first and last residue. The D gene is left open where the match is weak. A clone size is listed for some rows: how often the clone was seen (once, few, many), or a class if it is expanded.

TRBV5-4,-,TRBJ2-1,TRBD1,TGTGCCAGCAGCTTGAGTGGACAGGGATGGTACAATGAGCAGTTCTTC,CASSLSGQGWYNEQFF
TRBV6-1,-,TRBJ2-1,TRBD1,TGTGCCAGCAGTGAATTGTCCGGACAGGTCTTCTTC,CASSELSGQVFF
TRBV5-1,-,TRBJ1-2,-,TGCGCCAGCAGCTTGGTGGCGGGGGTGAACTATGGCTACACCTTC,CASSLVAGVNYGYTF
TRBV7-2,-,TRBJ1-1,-,TGTGCCAGCAGGACCGTTCGCGGGGGGCTGAACACTGAAGCTTTCTTT,CASRTVRGGLNTEAFF
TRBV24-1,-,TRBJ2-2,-,TGTGCCACCAGTGACCCGCAGGGTCCGAACACCGGGGAGCTGTTTTTT,CATSDPQGPNTGELFF
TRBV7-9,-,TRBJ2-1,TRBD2,TGTGCCAGCAGCTCGGGACTAGCGGCCTACAATGAGCAGTTCTTC,CASSSGLAAYNEQFF
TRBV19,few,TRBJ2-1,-,TGTGCCAGTAGTAAGGGGAACTACAATGAGCAGTTCTTC,CASSKGNYNEQFF
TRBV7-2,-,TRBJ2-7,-,TGTGCCAGCAGCCCTAGAGGGTCCGAGCAGTACTTC,CASSPRGSEQYF
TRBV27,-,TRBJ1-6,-,TGTGCCAGCAGTTTAGAGAGGGGCTCACCCCTCCACTTT,CASSLERGSPLHF
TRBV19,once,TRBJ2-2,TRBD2,TGTGCCAGTAGTCCCTGGACTAGCGGAGATACCGGGGAGCTGTTTTTT,CASSPWTSGDTGELFF